The clone carrying this T cell receptor (beta chain) was counted once. Germline assignment: CDR1 SNHLY and CDR2 FYNNEI. J was trimmed by 8 bases and V by 3 bases; bases with no gene match: 4. The CDR3 covers 13 residues. These data come from a study of blood T cell repertoires in COVID-19. Across the study: Acute-phase and convalescent COVID-19 samples originated in the United States, Italy and Spain. Sample material is recorded as cDNA or gDNA derived from T cells, B-cell-depleted T cells, or PBMCs.

Methods used by the authors: Amplification with reference gene primers provided the estimates of nucleated cell counts. The assay was immunoSEQ multiplex PCR, and TCRdb's table has in-frame clones only and misses some. V, J and clone size reflect that table, while D and trimming were determined from the DNA. The sample has 200,000 to 300,000 clones, roughly 84% seen once. The origin of this receptor is a human donor in a cohort sampled during active COVID-19. The sequenced sample consisted of peripheral blood. This chain joins TRBV2 and TRBJ2-5, with 9 bases identical to TRBD2. Here the CDR3 reads CASSEAGGATQYF. The DNA of the CDR3 is TGTGCCAGCAGTGAGGCGGGGGGGGCTACCCAGTACTTC.